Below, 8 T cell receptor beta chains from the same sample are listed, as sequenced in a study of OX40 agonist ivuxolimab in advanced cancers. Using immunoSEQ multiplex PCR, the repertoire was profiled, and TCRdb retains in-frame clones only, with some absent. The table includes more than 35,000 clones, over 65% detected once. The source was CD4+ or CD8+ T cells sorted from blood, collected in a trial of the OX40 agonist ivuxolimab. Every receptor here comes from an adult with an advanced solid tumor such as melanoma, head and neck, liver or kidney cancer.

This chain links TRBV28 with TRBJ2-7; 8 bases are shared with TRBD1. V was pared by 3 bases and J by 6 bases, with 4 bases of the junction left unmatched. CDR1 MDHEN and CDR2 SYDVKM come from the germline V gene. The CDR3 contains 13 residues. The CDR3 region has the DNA TGTGCCAGCAGTTTCGCAGGGGGCAGCGAGCAGTACTTC. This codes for CASSFAGGSEQYF.

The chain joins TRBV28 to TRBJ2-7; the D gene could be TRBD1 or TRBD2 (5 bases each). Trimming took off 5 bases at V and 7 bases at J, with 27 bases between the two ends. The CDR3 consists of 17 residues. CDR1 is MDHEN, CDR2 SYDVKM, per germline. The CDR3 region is CASSPARTSRAPGEQYF. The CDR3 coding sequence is TGTGCCAGCAGTCCGGCCCGGACAAGTAGGGCCCCGGGGGAGCAGTACTTC.

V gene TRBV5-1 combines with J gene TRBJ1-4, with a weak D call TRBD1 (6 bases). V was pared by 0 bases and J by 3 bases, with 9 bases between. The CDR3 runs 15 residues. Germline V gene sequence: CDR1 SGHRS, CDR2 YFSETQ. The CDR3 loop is CASSLATGANEKLFF. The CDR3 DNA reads TGCGCCAGCAGCTTGGCGACAGGCGCTAATGAAAAACTGTTTTTT. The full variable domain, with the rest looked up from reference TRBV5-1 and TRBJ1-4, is KAGVTQTPRYLIKTRGQQVTLSCSPISGHRSVSWYQQTPGQGLQFLFEYFSETQRNKGNFPGRFSGRQFSNSRSEMNVSTLELGDSALYLCASSLATGANEKLFFGSGTQLSVL.

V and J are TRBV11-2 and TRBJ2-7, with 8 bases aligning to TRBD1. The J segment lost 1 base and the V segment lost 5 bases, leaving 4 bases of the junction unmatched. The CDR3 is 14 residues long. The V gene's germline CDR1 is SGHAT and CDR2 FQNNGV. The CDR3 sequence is CASSIGQGSYEQYF. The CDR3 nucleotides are TGTGCCAGCAGCATCGGACAGGGTTCCTACGAGCAGTACTTC.

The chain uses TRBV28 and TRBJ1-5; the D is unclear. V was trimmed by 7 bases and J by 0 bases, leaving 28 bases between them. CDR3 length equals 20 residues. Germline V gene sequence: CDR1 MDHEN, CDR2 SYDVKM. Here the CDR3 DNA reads TGTGCCAGCACCCCGAAGTCGTGGGGAAGGGCGTTTTATAGCAATCAGCCCCAGCATTTT. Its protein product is CASTPKSWGRAFYSNQPQHF.

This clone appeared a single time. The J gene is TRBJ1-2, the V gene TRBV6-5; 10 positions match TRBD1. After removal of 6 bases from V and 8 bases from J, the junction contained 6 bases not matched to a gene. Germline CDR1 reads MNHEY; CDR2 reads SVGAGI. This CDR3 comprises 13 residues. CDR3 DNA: TGTGCCAGCAGCCGACAGGGGGCCCTGGGCTACACCTTC. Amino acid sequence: CASSRQGALGYTF.

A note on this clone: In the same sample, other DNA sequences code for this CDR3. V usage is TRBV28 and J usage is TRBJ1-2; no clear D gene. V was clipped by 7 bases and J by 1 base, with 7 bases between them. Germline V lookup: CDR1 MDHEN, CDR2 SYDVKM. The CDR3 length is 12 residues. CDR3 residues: CASNRGNYGYTF. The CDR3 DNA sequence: TGTGCCAGCAACCGGGGTAACTATGGCTACACCTTC.

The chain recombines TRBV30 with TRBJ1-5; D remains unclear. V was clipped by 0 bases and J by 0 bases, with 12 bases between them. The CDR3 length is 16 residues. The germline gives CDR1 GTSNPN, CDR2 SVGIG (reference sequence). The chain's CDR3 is CAWSVTQTVSNQPQHF. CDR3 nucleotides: TGTGCCTGGAGTGTAACTCAGACGGTTAGCAATCAGCCCCAGCATTTT.